Listed below are T cell receptor beta chains from one sample, sequenced in a study of blood T cell repertoires in COVID-19. The assay was immunoSEQ multiplex PCR, and TCRdb's table has in-frame clones only and misses some. The sample shows over 150,000 clones, 85% to 90% of them seen only once. Sequencing was performed on peripheral blood. The receptors stem from a man aged 45-65 years with active or convalescent COVID-19. The conserved cysteine and the conserved F or W are not part of the CDR3 here. Fields, in order: CDR3 length, V gene, J gene, clone size, CDR3 protein. Rows give clone size only sometimes, using once, few, many, or a class for an expanded clone.

length: 12
V: TRBV19
J: TRBJ1-4
size: NA
CDR3: ASSIRPRDEKLF

length: 12
V: TRBV6-5
J: TRBJ2-2
size: NA
CDR3: ASSYSRVPGELF

length: 16
V: TRBV11-2
J: TRBJ2-7
size: NA
CDR3: ASSLVRPTGGSSYEQY

length: 11
V: TRBV7-2
J: TRBJ2-5
size: NA
CDR3: ASSFGGRKTQY

length: 11
V: TRBV11-2
J: TRBJ2-1
size: NA
CDR3: ASSFDRDGEQF

length: 12
V: TRBV6-5
J: TRBJ2-3
size: NA
CDR3: ASSLGASTDTQY

length: 12
V: TRBV29-1
J: TRBJ1-1
size: NA
CDR3: SVAGQGIYTEAF

length: 11
V: TRBV9
J: TRBJ1-1
size: NA
CDR3: ASSVNRGTEAF

length: 13
V: TRBV7-2
J: TRBJ2-1
size: NA
CDR3: ASSPGREGGYEQF

length: 13
V: TRBV4-2
J: TRBJ2-3
size: NA
CDR3: ASSQGLAGIDTQY

length: 13
V: TRBV5-6
J: TRBJ2-2
size: NA
CDR3: ASSLDRGYTGELF

length: 13
V: TRBV19
J: TRBJ1-5
size: NA
CDR3: ASRTSGPINQPQH

length: 11
V: TRBV20-1
J: TRBJ1-3
size: NA
CDR3: SASSVAGNTIY

length: 13
V: TRBV2
J: TRBJ1-2
size: few
CDR3: ASSGQQGPNYGYT

length: 13
V: TRBV18
J: TRBJ2-7
size: NA
CDR3: ASSPPTALGDEQY

length: 14
V: TRBV5-1
J: TRBJ1-2
size: NA
CDR3: ASSLDPATIKYGYT

length: 12
V: TRBV5-4
J: TRBJ1-6
size: NA
CDR3: ASSFRQAGSPLH

length: 13
V: TRBV5-1
J: TRBJ2-5
size: NA
CDR3: ASSGGQGNQETQY